The 30 T cell receptor beta chains listed next were all sequenced from one sample in a study of blood T cell repertoires in COVID-19. Data came from immunoSEQ multiplex PCR; TCRdb stores just in-frame clones and leaves some out. This table has 250,000 to 350,000 clones, roughly 90% appearing once. Material for sequencing was peripheral blood. The receptors were sampled from a woman in her 30s with COVID-19, enrolled during active disease.

The table lists this clone with a few counts. The chain recombines TRBV2 with TRBJ1-1, with D hard to call. There are 13 residues in the CDR3. V was trimmed by 6 bases and J by 1 base, leaving 9 bases between them. From germline, CDR1 is SNHLY and CDR2 FYNNEI. The CDR3 sequence: CASRQSGNTEAFF. The CDR3 DNA sequence: TGTGCCAGCAGGCAAAGCGGGAACACTGAAGCTTTCTTT.

The genes are TRBV5-1 and TRBJ1-5, with 9 bases fitting TRBD1. Unmatched junction bases numbered 6, after V lost 2 bases and J lost 9 bases. Germline CDR1 and CDR2: SGHRS and YFSETQ. The CDR3 has 14 amino acids. The CDR3 DNA is TGCGCCAGCAGCTTAGGGACAGGGACATCGCCCCAGCATTTT. Its protein is CASSLGTGTSPQHF. The full variable domain, rest sourced from reference TRBV5-1 and TRBJ1-5, is KAGVTQTPRYLIKTRGQQVTLSCSPISGHRSVSWYQQTPGQGLQFLFEYFSETQRNKGNFPGRFSGRQFSNSRSEMNVSTLELGDSALYLCASSLGTGTSPQHFGDGTRLSIL.

The chain joins TRBV2 to TRBJ1-4; tentatively, D is TRBD1 (5 bases). Trimming took off 6 bases at V and 3 bases at J, with 14 bases between the two ends. The CDR3 is 15 amino acids. Germline values: CDR1 SNHLY, CDR2 FYNNEI. The CDR3 protein is CASRGTQLANEKLFF. CDR3 sequence (DNA): TGTGCCAGCAGGGGGACTCAACTTGCTAATGAAAAACTGTTTTTT. Drawing the rest from reference TRBV2 and TRBJ1-4, the complete variable domain is EPEVTQTPSHQVTQMGQEVILRCVPISNHLYFYWYRQILGQKVEFLVSFYNNEISEKSEIFDDQFSVERPDGSNFTLKIRSTKLEDSAMYFCASRGTQLANEKLFFGSGTQLSVL.

This chain links TRBV15 with TRBJ2-3; 9 nucleotides match TRBD2. The CDR3 consists of 16 residues. Germline CDR1 reads LNHNV; CDR2 reads YYDKDF (reference sequence). V lost 3 bases to trimming and J lost 3 bases; unmatched junction nucleotides: 7. This CDR3 reads CATSSGDSGRTDTQYF. For the CDR3, the DNA is TGTGCCACCAGCAGTGGAGATAGCGGGAGAACAGATACGCAGTATTTT.

The V call is TRBV20-1, the J call TRBJ2-7; weak D call: TRBD1 (5 bases). This CDR3 is 12 amino acids long. CDR1 DFQATT and CDR2 SNEGSKA come from the germline V gene (reference sequence). V was cut by 3 bases and J by 2 bases, with 8 bases left in between. CDR3: CSASQGPYEQYF. The CDR3 bases are TGCAGTGCTAGTCAGGGCCCCTACGAGCAGTACTTC.

V usage is TRBV28 and J usage is TRBJ2-7, with a possible D match to TRBD1 (5 bases). CDR1 and CDR2 from the germline V gene are MDHEN and SYDVKM. The CDR3 runs 14 residues. Trimming cost V 5 bases and J 0 bases, with 11 bases left between them. CDR3 bases: TGTGCCAGCAGTCCTGTAGGGGCCTCCTACGAGCAGTACTTC. Its protein is CASSPVGASYEQYF. The entire variable domain, with the rest obtained from reference TRBV28 and TRBJ2-7, is as follows: DVKVTQSSRYLVKRTGEKVFLECVQDMDHENMFWYRQDPGLGLRLIYFSYDVKMKEKGDIPEGYSVSREKKERFSLILESASTNQTSMYLCASSPVGASYEQYFGPGTRLTVT.

A few counts support this clone. CDR3 nucleotide sequence: TGTGCCAGCAGTCCATCTACAGGGTCGCAGCCCCAGCATTTT. Protein product: CASSPSTGSQPQHF. The gene calls are TRBV27 and TRBJ1-5, with D possibly being TRBD1 (6 bases). The CDR3 runs to 14 residues. The germline CDR1 and CDR2 sequences are MNHEY and SMNVEV (reference sequence). V lost 5 bases and J 7 bases, leaving 15 bases between the germline ends.

The chain has TRBV10-3 and TRBJ2-3; maybe TRBD2 (5 bases). The CDR3 extends over 13 amino acids. Germline CDR1 reads ENHRY; CDR2 reads SYGVKD. V lost 8 bases and J 0 bases, leaving 9 bases between the germline ends. This CDR3 is CAIRVASTDTQYF. CDR3 DNA: TGTGCCATCCGGGTAGCGAGCACAGATACGCAGTATTTT.

The V gene is TRBV6-5, the J gene TRBJ2-5; D remains ambiguous. Germline V gene sequence: CDR1 MNHEY, CDR2 SVGAGI. CDR3 length: 13 residues. V was cut by 4 bases and J by 2 bases, with 8 bases left in between. DNA for the CDR3: TGTGCCAGCAGTTGGCAATCTCAAGAGACCCAGTACTTC. Its protein product is CASSWQSQETQYF.

The chain has TRBV11-2 and TRBJ2-2; no clear D. The germline V gene encodes CDR1 SGHAT and CDR2 FQNNGV. V lost 5 bases and J 4 bases, leaving 8 bases between the germline ends. The CDR3 covers 13 residues. The CDR3 coding sequence is TGTGCCAGCAGCCCACCGAGCACCGGGGAGCTGTTTTTT. Translating it yields CASSPPSTGELFF.

This clone has a handful of counts. The chain employs TRBV9 and TRBJ1-1; 11 bases agree with TRBD1. J lost 6 bases, V lost 1 base, and 2 bases had no gene match. CDR3 size: 14 residues. Germline V gene data show CDR1 as SGDLS and CDR2 as YYNGEE. The CDR3 sequence is CASSVRGQGAEAFF. The CDR3 DNA reads TGTGCCAGCAGCGTACGGGGACAGGGGGCTGAAGCTTTCTTT.

The chain has TRBV10-3 and TRBJ2-3; D not certain. The CDR3 consists of 15 residues. Germline V gives CDR1 ENHRY, CDR2 SYGVKD. V lost 4 bases to trimming and J lost 0 bases, with 11 bases between them. The CDR3 DNA follows: TGTGCCATCAGTGTGGGCCAATCTAGCACAGATACGCAGTATTTT. Translated: CAISVGQSSTDTQYF.

The chain joins TRBV7-9 to TRBJ2-5, with D possibly matching TRBD1 (5 bases). Per the germline V gene, CDR1 is SEHNR and CDR2 is FQNEAQ (reference sequence). V lost 6 bases and J 2 bases, leaving 7 bases between the germline ends. This CDR3 spans 12 amino acids. CDR3 sequence (DNA): TGTGCCAGCAGTAGGGGACAAGAGACCCAGTACTTC. This gives the protein CASSRGQETQYF.

The chain employs TRBV5-1 and TRBJ1-5; 11 bases line up with TRBD1. Germline loops: CDR1 SGHRS, CDR2 YFSETQ. V was pared by 4 bases and J by 7 bases, with 4 bases of the junction left unmatched. The CDR3 covers 14 residues. The CDR3 DNA follows: TGCGCCAGCAGCAGGACAGGGGGCAGACAGCCCCAGCATTTT. This gives the protein CASSRTGGRQPQHF.

CDR3 nucleotide sequence: TGTGCCAGCAGCCCCCCCGGCGGGGTTCTTGAAGCTTTCTTT. Translating it yields CASSPPGGVLEAFF. The genes are TRBV7-8 and TRBJ1-1, with unresolved D. The CDR3 length is 14 residues. CDR1 and CDR2 from the germline V gene are SGHVS and FQNEAQ. The V and J ends lost 5 bases and 7 bases respectively, with 17 bases between them.

The V call is TRBV10-3, the J call TRBJ2-7; a weak D match, TRBD1 (5 bases). Germline V lookup: CDR1 ENHRY, CDR2 SYGVKD. V was trimmed by 8 bases and J by 5 bases, leaving 10 bases between them. CDR3 length equals 11 residues. Here the CDR3 DNA reads TGTGCCATCGGGGCTAGGAACGAGCAGTACTTC. Translating gives CAIGARNEQYF.

This clone was seen once. The CDR3 is CASSLSMATDTQYF. The CDR3 nucleotides are TGTGCCAGCAGTTTATCGATGGCAACAGATACGCAGTATTTT. The chain joins TRBV27 to TRBJ2-3, with D uncertain. V gave up 0 bases and J gave up 3 bases, with 7 bases separating them. Per the germline V gene, CDR1 is MNHEY and CDR2 is SMNVEV (reference sequence). This CDR3 region has 14 residues.

This rearrangement joins TRBV6-2 or TRBV6-3 to TRBJ2-1, with 10 bases matching TRBD2. The germline V gene has CDR1 MNHEY and CDR2 SVGEGT. This CDR3 has 16 amino acids. V trimming: 2 bases; J trimming: 7 bases; junction bases outside the gene matches: 8. The CDR3 nucleotides are TGTGCCAGCAGTTACCCAGGGACTAGCGACGCAAATGAGCAGTTCTTC. This gives the protein CASSYPGTSDANEQFF.

The chain couples TRBV6-4 to TRBJ2-2, with D possibly being TRBD1 (6 bases). V dropped 3 bases and J dropped 2 bases, with 16 bases sitting between them. The germline V gene encodes CDR1 MRHNA and CDR2 SNTAGT. This CDR3 is 17 amino acids long. CDR3 coding DNA: TGTGCCAGCAGTGAGGTAGCCGGGACATATAACACCGGGGAGCTGTTTTTT. Translating it yields CASSEVAGTYNTGELFF.

The rearrangement uses TRBV28 and TRBJ1-2; 9 bases align to TRBD1. This CDR3 region has 14 residues. The V and J ends lost 5 bases and 2 bases, in that order; junction bases with no gene match: 3. The V gene's germline CDR1 is MDHEN and CDR2 SYDVKM. CDR3 nucleotides: TGTGCCAGCAGTGGAGGGACAGGGAACTATGGCTACACCTTC. It encodes CASSGGTGNYGYTF.

This chain connects TRBV29-1 to TRBJ2-7; D is perhaps TRBD2 (6 bases). Trimming cost V 4 bases and J 0 bases, with 13 bases left between them. The CDR3 consists of 14 residues. From germline, CDR1 is SQVTM and CDR2 ANQGSEA. CDR3 protein: CSVGEGGSSYEQYF. The CDR3 DNA reads as TGCAGCGTTGGTGAGGGAGGTTCCTCCTACGAGCAGTACTTC.

The chain combines TRBV1 with TRBJ1-2; the D call of TRBD1 is as the table states it, not checked on the DNA. TRBV1 is deemed a pseudogene. CDR3 length: 15 residues. The CDR3 reads CTSSQPGQGHRGYTF. In DNA, the CDR3 is TGCACCAGCAGCCAACCGGGACAGGGGCATCGTGGCTACACCTTC.

This chain joins TRBV7-9 and TRBJ2-7; TRBD1 agrees at 7 bases. The CDR3 is 13 amino acids. CDR1 is SEHNR, CDR2 FQNEAQ, per germline (reference sequence). V lost 4 bases, J lost 2 bases, and 2 bases stayed unmatched. The CDR3 nucleotides read TGTGCCAGCAGCTGGGACAGTCCCTACGAGCAGTACTTC. Translated, it gives CASSWDSPYEQYF.

CDR3 DNA: TGTGCCAGCAGTTTGCAGGGGAAGAATGAGCAGTTCTTC. Translating gives CASSLQGKNEQFF. The chain employs TRBV27 and TRBJ2-1, with D possibly being TRBD1 (6 bases). Trimming pared 3 bases from V and 7 bases from J, leaving 10 bases between. The length of the CDR3 is 13 residues. Germline V gene lookup returns CDR1 MNHEY and CDR2 SMNVEV (reference sequence).

About this clone itself: Sequence at one end of the junction differs from germline and may be a read error. J is TRBJ2-3 and V is TRBV12-5; tentative D call: TRBD1 (5 bases). There are 14 residues in the CDR3. Germline CDR1 is LGHNT and CDR2 is FRNRAP. The CDR3 DNA is TGTGCTCGTGGTTCTGGGGCCCTCACAGATACGCAGTATTTT. Translation gives CARGSGALTDTQYF.

The V and J genes are TRBV30 and TRBJ2-1, with 12 bases matching TRBD2. This CDR3 contains 16 residues. Germline CDR1 GTSNPN, CDR2 SVGIG (reference sequence). The V gene end was trimmed by 0 bases and the J gene end by 7 bases; junction bases not matched to a gene: 7. CDR3 in amino acids: CAWSVGTSGRRNEQFF. DNA for the CDR3: TGTGCCTGGAGTGTAGGTACTAGCGGGAGGAGAAATGAGCAGTTCTTC. Full variable domain (remainder filled in from reference TRBV30 and TRBJ2-1): SQTIHQWPATLVQPVGSPLSLECTVEGTSNPNLYWYRQAAGRGLQLLFYSVGIGQISSEVPQNLSASRPQDRQFILSSKKLLLSDSGFYLCAWSVGTSGRRNEQFFGPGTRLTVL.

This clone was seen only a few times. J is TRBJ2-1 and V is TRBV19; 14 bases match TRBD2. Germline V CDR1 and CDR2: LNHDA, SQIVND (reference sequence). CDR3 length: 16 residues. V lost 4 bases and J lost 6; bases outside the gene matches: 5. The chain's CDR3 is CASSTRGTSGSNEQFF. The CDR3 bases are TGTGCCAGTAGTACCCGCGGGACTAGCGGGAGCAATGAGCAGTTCTTC.

The CDR3 sequence: CASSLPGQGKTQYF. The CDR3 DNA follows: TGTGCCAGCAGCCTTCCGGGACAGGGGAAGACCCAGTACTTC. The genes are TRBV6-5 and TRBJ2-5; 10 positions match TRBD1. The CDR3 spans 14 residues. The trim removed 6 bases at V and 6 bases at J, leaving 7 bases unmatched. The germline CDR1 and CDR2 sequences are MNHEY and SVGAGI.

The V call is TRBV30, the J call TRBJ2-7; 9 positions agree with TRBD2. Germline V lookup: CDR1 GTSNPN, CDR2 SVGIG (reference sequence). The CDR3 has 14 residues. The CDR3 bases are TGTGCTACGATAGCCAAAGCGGGAGGCTACGAGCAGTACTTC. Protein product: CATIAKAGGYEQYF. The whole variable domain, filled in from reference TRBV30 and TRBJ2-7, reads SQTIHQWPATLVQPVGSPLSLECTVEGTSNPNLYWYRQAAGRGLQLLFYSVGIGQISSEVPQNLSASRPQDRQFILSSKKLLLSDSGFYLCATIAKAGGYEQYFGPGTRLTVT.

This clone appeared once. This chain links TRBV4-2 with TRBJ2-7, with D perhaps TRBD2 (6 bases). CDR3 size: 14 residues. Germline assignment: CDR1 LGHNA and CDR2 YNFKEQ. V gave up 0 bases and J gave up 3 bases, with 9 bases separating them. CDR3 sequence: CASSQDRGLYEQYF. The CDR3 coding sequence is TGTGCCAGCAGCCAAGATCGGGGACTCTACGAGCAGTACTTC.